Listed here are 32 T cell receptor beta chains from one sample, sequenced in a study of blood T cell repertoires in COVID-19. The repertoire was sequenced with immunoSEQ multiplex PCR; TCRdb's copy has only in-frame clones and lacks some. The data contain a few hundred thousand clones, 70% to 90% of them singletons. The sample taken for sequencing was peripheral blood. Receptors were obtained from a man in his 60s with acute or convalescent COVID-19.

The DNA of the CDR3 is TGTGCCAGCACCTTCACGGGGAGTGGAACTAATGAAAAACTGTTTTTT. This sequence encodes CASTFTGSGTNEKLFF. V and J are TRBV6-6 and TRBJ1-4; no clear D. The length of the CDR3 is 16 residues. CDR1 and CDR2 (germline): MNHNY, SVGAGI (reference sequence). V was cut by 7 bases and J by 1 base, with 16 bases left in between.

The CDR3 region is CASSMRLGQGSNQPQHF. CDR3 DNA sequence: TGTGCCAGTAGTATGCGTCTCGGACAGGGTAGCAATCAGCCCCAGCATTTT. The chain joins TRBV19 to TRBJ1-5; 8 nucleotides agree with TRBD1. With 3 bases clipped from V and 0 bases from J, the junction kept 7 bases outside the gene matches. Looked up from germline, CDR1 is LNHDA and CDR2 is SQIVND (reference sequence). The CDR3 covers 17 residues.

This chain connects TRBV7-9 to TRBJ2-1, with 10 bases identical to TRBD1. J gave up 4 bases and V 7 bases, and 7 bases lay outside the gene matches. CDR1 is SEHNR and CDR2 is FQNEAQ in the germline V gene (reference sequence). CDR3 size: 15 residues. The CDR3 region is CASKTGQGPYNEQFF. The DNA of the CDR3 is TGTGCCAGCAAGACGGGACAGGGGCCTTACAATGAGCAGTTCTTC.

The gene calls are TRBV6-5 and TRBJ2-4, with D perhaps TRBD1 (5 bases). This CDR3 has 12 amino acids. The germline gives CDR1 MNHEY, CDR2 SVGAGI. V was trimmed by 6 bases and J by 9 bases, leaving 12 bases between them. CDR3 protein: CASRWTIGIQYF. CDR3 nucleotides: TGTGCCAGCAGATGGACAATAGGCATTCAGTACTTC.

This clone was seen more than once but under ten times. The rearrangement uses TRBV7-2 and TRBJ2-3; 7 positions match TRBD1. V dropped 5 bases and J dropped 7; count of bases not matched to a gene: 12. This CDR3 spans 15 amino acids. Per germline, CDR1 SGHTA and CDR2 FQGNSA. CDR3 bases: TGTGCCAGCAGCACCAATTGGGACAGTCCTAATACGCAGTATTTT. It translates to CASSTNWDSPNTQYF.

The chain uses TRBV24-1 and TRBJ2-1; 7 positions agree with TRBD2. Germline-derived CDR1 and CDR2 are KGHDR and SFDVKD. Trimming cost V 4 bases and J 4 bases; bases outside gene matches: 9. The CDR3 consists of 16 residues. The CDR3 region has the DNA TGTGCCACCAGTGACCCGAGCGGGGATGAGTACAATGAGCAGTTCTTC. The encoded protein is CATSDPSGDEYNEQFF.

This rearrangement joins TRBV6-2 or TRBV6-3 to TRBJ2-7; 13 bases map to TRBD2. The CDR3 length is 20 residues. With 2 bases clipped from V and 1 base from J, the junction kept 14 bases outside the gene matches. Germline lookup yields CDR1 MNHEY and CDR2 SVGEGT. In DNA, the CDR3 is TGTGCCAGCAGTTACATCCGCCAACTAGCGGGGGGGCCATCGTCCTACGAGCAGTACTTC. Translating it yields CASSYIRQLAGGPSSYEQYF.

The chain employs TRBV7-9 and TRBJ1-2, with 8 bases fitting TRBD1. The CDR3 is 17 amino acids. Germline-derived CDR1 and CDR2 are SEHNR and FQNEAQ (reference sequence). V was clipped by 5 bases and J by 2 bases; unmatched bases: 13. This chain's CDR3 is CASSTRQGPASNYGYTF. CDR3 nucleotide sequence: TGTGCCAGCAGCACCCGACAGGGGCCGGCCTCGAACTATGGCTACACCTTC.

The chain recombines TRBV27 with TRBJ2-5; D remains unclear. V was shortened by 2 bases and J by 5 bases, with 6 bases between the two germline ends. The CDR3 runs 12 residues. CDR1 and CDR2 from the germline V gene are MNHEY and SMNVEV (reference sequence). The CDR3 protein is CASSLAEETQYF. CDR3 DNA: TGTGCCAGCAGTTTAGCGGAGGAGACCCAGTACTTC.

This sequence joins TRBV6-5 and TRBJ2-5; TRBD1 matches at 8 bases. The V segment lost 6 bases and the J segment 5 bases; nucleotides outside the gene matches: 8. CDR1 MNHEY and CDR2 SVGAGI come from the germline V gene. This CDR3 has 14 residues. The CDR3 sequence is CASRDYRGWETQYF. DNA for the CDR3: TGTGCCAGCAGAGATTACAGGGGGTGGGAGACCCAGTACTTC.

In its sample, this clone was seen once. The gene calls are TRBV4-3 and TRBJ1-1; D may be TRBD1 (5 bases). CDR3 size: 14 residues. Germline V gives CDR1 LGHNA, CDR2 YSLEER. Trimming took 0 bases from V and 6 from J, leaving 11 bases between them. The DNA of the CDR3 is TGCGCCAGCAGCCAAGACGGCAGGGATGCTGAAGCTTTCTTT. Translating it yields CASSQDGRDAEAFF.

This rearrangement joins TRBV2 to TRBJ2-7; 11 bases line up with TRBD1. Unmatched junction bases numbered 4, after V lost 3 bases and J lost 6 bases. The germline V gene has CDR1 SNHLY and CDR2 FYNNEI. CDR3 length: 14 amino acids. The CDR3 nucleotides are TGTGCCAGCAGTGACTCGGACAGGGGGCTCGAGCAGTACTTC. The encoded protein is CASSDSDRGLEQYF.

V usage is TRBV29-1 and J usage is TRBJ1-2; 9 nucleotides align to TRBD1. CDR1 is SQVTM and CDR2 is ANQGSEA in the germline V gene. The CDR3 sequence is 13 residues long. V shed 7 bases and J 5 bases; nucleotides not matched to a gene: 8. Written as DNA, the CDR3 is TGCAGCGGATCGGACAGGGGTGGGTATGGCTACACCTTC. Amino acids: CSGSDRGGYGYTF.

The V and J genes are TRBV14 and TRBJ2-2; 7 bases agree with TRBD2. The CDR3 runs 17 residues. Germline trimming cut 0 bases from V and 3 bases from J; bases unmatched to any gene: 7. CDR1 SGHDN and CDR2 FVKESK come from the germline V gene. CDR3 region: CASSQELGLQYTGELFF. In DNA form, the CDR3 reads TGTGCCAGCAGCCAAGAATTGGGACTACAATACACCGGGGAGCTGTTTTTT.

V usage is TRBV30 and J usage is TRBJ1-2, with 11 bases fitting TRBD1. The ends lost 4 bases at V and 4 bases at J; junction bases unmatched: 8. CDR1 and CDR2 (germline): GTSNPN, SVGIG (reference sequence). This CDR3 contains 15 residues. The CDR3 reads CAWKADRGLGYGYTF. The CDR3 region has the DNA TGTGCCTGGAAGGCGGACAGGGGGCTTGGCTATGGCTACACCTTC. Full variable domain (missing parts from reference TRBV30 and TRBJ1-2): SQTIHQWPATLVQPVGSPLSLECTVEGTSNPNLYWYRQAAGRGLQLLFYSVGIGQISSEVPQNLSASRPQDRQFILSSKKLLLSDSGFYLCAWKADRGLGYGYTFGSGTRLTVV.

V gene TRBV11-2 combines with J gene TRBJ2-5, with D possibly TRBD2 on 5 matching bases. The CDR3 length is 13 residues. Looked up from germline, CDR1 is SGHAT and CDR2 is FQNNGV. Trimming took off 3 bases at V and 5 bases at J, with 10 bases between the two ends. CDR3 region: CASSFGGGETQYF. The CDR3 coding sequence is TGTGCCAGCAGCTTCGGCGGCGGGGAGACCCAGTACTTC. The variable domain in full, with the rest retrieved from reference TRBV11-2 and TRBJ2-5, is EAGVAQSPRYKIIEKRQSVAFWCNPISGHATLYWYQQILGQGPKLLIQFQNNGVVDDSQLPKDRFSAERLKGVDSTLKIQPAKLEDSAVYLCASSFGGGETQYFGPGTRLLVL.

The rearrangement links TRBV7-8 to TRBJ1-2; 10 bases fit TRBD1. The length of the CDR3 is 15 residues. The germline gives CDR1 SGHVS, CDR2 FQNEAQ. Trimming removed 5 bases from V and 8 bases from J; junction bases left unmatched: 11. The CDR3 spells CASSPDRGRAAGYTF. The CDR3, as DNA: TGTGCCAGCAGCCCCGACAGGGGGCGGGCGGCCGGCTACACCTTC.

CDR3 sequence reads: CASSLAPAGSSYEQYF. For the CDR3, the DNA is TGTGCCAGCAGCTTAGCGCCGGCAGGATCCTCCTACGAGCAGTACTTC. The chain employs TRBV7-2 and TRBJ2-7, with D unclear. From germline, CDR1 is SGHTA and CDR2 FQGNSA. The CDR3 is 16 residues long. V lost 0 bases and J lost 0, with 12 bases in between.

This chain's CDR3 is CASSRTGVSNQPQHF. CDR3 sequence (DNA): TGTGCCAGCAGCCGGACAGGGGTTAGCAATCAGCCCCAGCATTTT. The rearrangement uses TRBV6-5 and TRBJ1-5; 9 bases align to TRBD1. The ends lost 6 bases at V and 0 bases at J; junction bases unmatched: 3. CDR1 is MNHEY, CDR2 SVGAGI, per germline. This CDR3 comprises 15 residues.

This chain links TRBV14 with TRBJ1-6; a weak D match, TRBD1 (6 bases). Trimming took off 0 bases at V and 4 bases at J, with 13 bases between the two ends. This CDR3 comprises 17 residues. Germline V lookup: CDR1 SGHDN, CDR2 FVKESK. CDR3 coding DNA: TGTGCCAGCAGCCAAGAATCCTACAGGGTTTATAATTCACCCCTCCACTTT. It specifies CASSQESYRVYNSPLHF.

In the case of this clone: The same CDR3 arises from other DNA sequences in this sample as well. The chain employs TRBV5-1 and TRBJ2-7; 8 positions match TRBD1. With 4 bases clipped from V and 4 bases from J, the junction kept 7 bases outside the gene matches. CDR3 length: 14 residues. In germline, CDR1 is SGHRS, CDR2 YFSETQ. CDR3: CASSPGTGVYEQYF. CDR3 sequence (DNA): TGCGCCAGCAGCCCGGGGACAGGAGTTTACGAGCAGTACTTC.

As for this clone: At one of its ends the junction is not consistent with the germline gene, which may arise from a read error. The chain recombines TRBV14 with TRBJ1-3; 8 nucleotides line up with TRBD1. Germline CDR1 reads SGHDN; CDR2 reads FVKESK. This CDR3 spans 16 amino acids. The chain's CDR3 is CVSSPWTGRTGNTIYF. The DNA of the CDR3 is TGTGTCAGCAGCCCGTGGACAGGGAGAACAGGAAACACCATATATTTT.

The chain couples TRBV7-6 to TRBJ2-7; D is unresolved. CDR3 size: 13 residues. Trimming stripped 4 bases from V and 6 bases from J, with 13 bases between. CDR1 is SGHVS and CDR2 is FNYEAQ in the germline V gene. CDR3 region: CASSSGSRGEQYF. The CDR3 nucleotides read TGTGCCAGCAGCTCCGGGTCGAGAGGCGAGCAGTACTTC.

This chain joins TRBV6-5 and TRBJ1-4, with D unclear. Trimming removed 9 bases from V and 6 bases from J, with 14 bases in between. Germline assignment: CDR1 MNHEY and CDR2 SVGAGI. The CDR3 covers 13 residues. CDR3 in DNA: TGTGCCAGTCTCGGGGAGGGCGATGAAAAACTGTTTTTT. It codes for CASLGEGDEKLFF.

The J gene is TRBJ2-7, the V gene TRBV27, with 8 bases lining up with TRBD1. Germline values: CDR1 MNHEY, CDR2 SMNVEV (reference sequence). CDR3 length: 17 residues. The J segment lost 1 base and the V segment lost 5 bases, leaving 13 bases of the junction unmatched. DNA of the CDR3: TGTGCCAGCAGTGAATACATCGGGACAGGTTTGTCCTACGAGCAGTACTTC. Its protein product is CASSEYIGTGLSYEQYF.

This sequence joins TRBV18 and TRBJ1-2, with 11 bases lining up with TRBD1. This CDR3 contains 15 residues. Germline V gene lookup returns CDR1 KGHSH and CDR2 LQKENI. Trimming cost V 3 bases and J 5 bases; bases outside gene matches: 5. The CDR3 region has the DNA TGTGCCAGCTCACCCGGGACAGGGGGACAGTATGGCTACACCTTC. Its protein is CASSPGTGGQYGYTF.

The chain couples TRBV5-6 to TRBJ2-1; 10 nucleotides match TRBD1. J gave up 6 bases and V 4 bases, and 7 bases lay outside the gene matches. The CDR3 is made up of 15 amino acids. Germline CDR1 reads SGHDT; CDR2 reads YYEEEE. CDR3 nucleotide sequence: TGTGCCAGCAGCGCGCCCGGGACAGGGGTCAATGAGCAGTTCTTC. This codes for CASSAPGTGVNEQFF.

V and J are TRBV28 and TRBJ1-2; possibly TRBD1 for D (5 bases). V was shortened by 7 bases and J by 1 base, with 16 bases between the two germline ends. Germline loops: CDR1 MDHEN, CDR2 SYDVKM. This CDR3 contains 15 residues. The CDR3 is CASISPGGFNYGYTF. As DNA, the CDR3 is TGTGCCAGCATTTCCCCTGGGGGGTTTAACTATGGCTACACCTTC.

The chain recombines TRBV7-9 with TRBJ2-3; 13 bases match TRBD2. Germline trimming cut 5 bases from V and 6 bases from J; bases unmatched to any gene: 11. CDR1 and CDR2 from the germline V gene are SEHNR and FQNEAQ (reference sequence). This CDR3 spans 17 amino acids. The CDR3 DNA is TGTGCCAGCAGCCCAGGACTAGCGGGGGCCCGGGCTGATACGCAGTATTTT. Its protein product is CASSPGLAGARADTQYF.

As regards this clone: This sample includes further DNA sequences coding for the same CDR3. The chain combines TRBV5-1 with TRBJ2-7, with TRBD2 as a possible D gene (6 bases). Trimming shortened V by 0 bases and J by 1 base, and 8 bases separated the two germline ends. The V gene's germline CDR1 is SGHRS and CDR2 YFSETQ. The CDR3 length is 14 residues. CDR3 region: CASSLVAGSYEQYF. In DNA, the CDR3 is TGCGCCAGCAGCTTGGTGGCGGGATCCTACGAGCAGTACTTC.

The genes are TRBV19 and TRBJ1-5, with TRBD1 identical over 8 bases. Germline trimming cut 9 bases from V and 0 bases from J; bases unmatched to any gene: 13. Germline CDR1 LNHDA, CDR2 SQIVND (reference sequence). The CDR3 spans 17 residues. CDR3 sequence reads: CASLSIGTGNSNQPQHF. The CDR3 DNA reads TGTGCCAGCCTATCTATAGGGACAGGCAATAGCAATCAGCCCCAGCATTTT.

The CDR3 region has the DNA TGTGCCAGCAGTTTGGGACTGAATAATTCACCCCTCCACTTT. Translation gives CASSLGLNNSPLHF. The chain has TRBV6-5 and TRBJ1-6, with TRBD1 as a possible D gene (5 bases). Deletions cut 4 bases from V and 5 bases from J, with 9 bases between. This CDR3 has 14 residues. Germline V lookup: CDR1 MNHEY, CDR2 SVGAGI.